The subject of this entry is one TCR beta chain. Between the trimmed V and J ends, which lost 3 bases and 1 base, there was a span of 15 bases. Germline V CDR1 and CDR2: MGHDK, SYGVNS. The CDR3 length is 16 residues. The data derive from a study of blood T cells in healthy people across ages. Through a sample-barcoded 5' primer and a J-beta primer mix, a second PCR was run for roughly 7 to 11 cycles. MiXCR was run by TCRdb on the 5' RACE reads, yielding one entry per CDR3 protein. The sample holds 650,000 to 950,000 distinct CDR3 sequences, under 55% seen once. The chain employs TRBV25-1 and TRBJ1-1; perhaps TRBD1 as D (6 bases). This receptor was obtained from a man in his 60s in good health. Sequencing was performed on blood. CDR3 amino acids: CASSEYRGGSNTEAFF. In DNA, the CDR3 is TGTGCCAGCAGTGAGTACCGTGGGGGCTCGAACACTGAAGCTTTCTTT.